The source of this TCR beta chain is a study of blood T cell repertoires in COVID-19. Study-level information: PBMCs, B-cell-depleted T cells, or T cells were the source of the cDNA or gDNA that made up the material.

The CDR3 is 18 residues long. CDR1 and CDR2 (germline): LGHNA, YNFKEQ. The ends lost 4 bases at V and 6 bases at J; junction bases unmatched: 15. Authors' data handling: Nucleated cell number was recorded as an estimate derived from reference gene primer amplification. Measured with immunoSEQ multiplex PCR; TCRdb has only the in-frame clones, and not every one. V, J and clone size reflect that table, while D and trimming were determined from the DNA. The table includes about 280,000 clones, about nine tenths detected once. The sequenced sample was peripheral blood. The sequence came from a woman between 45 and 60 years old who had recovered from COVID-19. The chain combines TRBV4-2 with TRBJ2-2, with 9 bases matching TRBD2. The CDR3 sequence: CASSPTLLAGRGSGELFF. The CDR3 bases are TGTGCCAGCAGCCCTACTTTACTAGCGGGTCGGGGGTCCGGGGAGCTGTTTTTT.